A selection of T cell receptor beta chains follows, all from one sample in a study of human CD4 T cells and Enterobacteriaceae. Data came from immunoSEQ multiplex PCR; TCRdb stores just in-frame clones and leaves some out. Of 25,000 to 30,000 clones listed, approximately 84% are singletons. The sequenced material came from memory CD4+ T cells from blood. The receptors shown here come from a human donor in good health. CDR3s include the opening cysteine and the closing phenylalanine or tryptophan. Fields, in order: CDR3 length, clone size, V gene, CDR3 protein. Only some rows state a clone size, as once, few, many or a class for expanded clones.

cdr3_length: 16; clone_size: once; v_call: TRBV28; cdr3_aa: CASTGTSGRGVREQFF
cdr3_length: 16; clone_size: -; v_call: TRBV19; cdr3_aa: CASSLSTGGRQETQYF
cdr3_length: 14; clone_size: few; v_call: TRBV5-6; cdr3_aa: CASSFAGVHSPLHF
cdr3_length: 12; clone_size: -; v_call: TRBV5-6; cdr3_aa: CASSLGVYEQYF
cdr3_length: 16; clone_size: -; v_call: TRBV9; cdr3_aa: CASSPRGDWSSYEQYF
cdr3_length: 14; clone_size: -; v_call: TRBV27; cdr3_aa: CATAAAGGDPEQYF
cdr3_length: 14; clone_size: -; v_call: TRBV19; cdr3_aa: CASSTTGGPYEQYF
cdr3_length: 14; clone_size: -; v_call: TRBV7-2; cdr3_aa: CASSSYSGTYEQYF
cdr3_length: 16; clone_size: -; v_call: TRBV19; cdr3_aa: CASSTDFWTSIGEQYF
cdr3_length: 15; clone_size: once; v_call: TRBV6-1; cdr3_aa: CASSMPLSYNSPLHF
cdr3_length: 14; clone_size: -; v_call: TRBV30; cdr3_aa: CAWRSGTMGEKLFF
cdr3_length: 17; clone_size: -; v_call: TRBV28; cdr3_aa: CASSSPRLAGAAGELFF
cdr3_length: 16; clone_size: -; v_call: TRBV6-5; cdr3_aa: CASSYRGTHMNTEAFF
cdr3_length: 16; clone_size: -; v_call: TRBV19; cdr3_aa: CASSLRRDVMGRPQHF
cdr3_length: 13; clone_size: -; v_call: TRBV28; cdr3_aa: CASTPGSDTEAFF
cdr3_length: 16; clone_size: -; v_call: TRBV6-6; cdr3_aa: CASSLAGTSLYNEQFF